This TCR beta chain was documented in a study of graft-versus-host responses after intestinal transplantation. Study-level information: Grafts that recipients had were multivisceral, liver-intestinal, or isolated intestinal transplants. Recipients uniformly received anti-thymocyte globulin induction, followed by tacrolimus and steroids for roughly three years. Regarding the study as a whole: GvH clones occurred in recipient marrow; some first appeared in ileum or blood. In patients with graft-donor T cell macrochimerism, allograft graft-versus-host to host-versus-graft clonal ratios were high.

Profiled with immunoSEQ multiplex PCR; TCRdb holds only in-frame clones, not every one. This table holds about 39,000 clones, 90% to 95% found once. As for this clone: What it binds is unknown.

This TCR derives from a human patient who received an intestinal transplant, so some T cells may come from the graft donor. The starting material was PBMCs, obtained 734 days after intestinal transplantation.

The CDR3 region is CASSLDRDREETQYF. CDR3 DNA: TGTGCCAGCAGCTTAGACCGGGACAGAGAAGAGACCCAGTACTTC. This chain links TRBV7-7 with TRBJ2-5, with TRBD1 matching over 7 bases. V lost 1 base, J lost 3 bases, and 5 bases stayed unmatched. Germline V lookup: CDR1 SSHAT, CDR2 FNYEAQ (reference sequence). The CDR3 totals 15 residues.